This TCR beta chain originates from a study of blood T cell repertoires in COVID-19. Background on the study: The study drew acute and convalescent COVID-19 samples from the United States, Italy and Spain.

In the original workflow: Nucleated cell counts were estimated from reference gene primer amplification. TCRdb's copy holds only in-frame clones and misses some; the assay was immunoSEQ multiplex PCR. The DNA gave D and trimming, while V, J and clone size come from that table. Seen here are hundreds of thousands of clones, roughly 84% observed once, and the top ten hold approximately 4%. Trimming pared 5 bases from V and 2 bases from J, leaving 17 bases between. The CDR3 has 16 residues. Germline V gene sequence: CDR1 SGHRS, CDR2 YFSETQ. The sequence was obtained from a woman between 40 and 50 years old with active or convalescent COVID-19. J is TRBJ1-3 and V is TRBV5-1; a possible D gene is TRBD1 (5 bases). The specimen sequenced was peripheral blood. The CDR3: CASSPSGGTTGNTIYF. The DNA of the CDR3 is TGCGCCAGCAGTCCATCCGGCGGGACTACTGGAAACACCATATATTTT.